This record concerns one TCR beta chain sequence. Antigen unknown. These data are taken from a study of T cell responses to AZD1222 COVID-19 vaccine. Whole-study results and caveats: Seropositive at baseline were only a handful of AZD1222 recipients. Rises in breadth and depth of Spike-specific TCRs came after two AZD1222 doses. Regions left unmutated in variants are reportedly the target of nearly half of spike-specific TCRs. Donors in the cohort were predominantly white British and more often female, and clonal diversity was possibly underestimated.

The assay was immunoSEQ multiplex PCR, and TCRdb's table has in-frame clones only and misses some. The sample comprises over 130,000 clones, about 89% of which are singletons, and roughly 7.5% rests with the top ten. This clonotype was obtained from an adult who received the MenACWY meningococcal vaccine as a control. The sample here was peripheral blood, taken 28 days after the second dose of the MenACWY control vaccine.

The CDR3 bases are TGCGCCAGCAGCCAAGACCCCACCCGGACCGGGGAGCTGTTTTTT. Translated: CASSQDPTRTGELFF. The chain joins TRBV4-3 to TRBJ2-2; D is ambiguous. The CDR3 has 15 amino acids. The V gene's germline CDR1 is LGHNA and CDR2 YSLEER. The V gene lost 0 bases and the J gene lost 5 bases, with 10 bases spanning the gap.